The 4 T cell receptor beta chains below all came from one sample that was sequenced in a study of T cells in Graves' hyperthyroidism and ophthalmopathy. Researchers took RNA transcripts and amplified the TCR beta CDR3 regions from them. A first-round RT-PCR of the TCR CDR3 used the HTBI primer set. MiXCR, run by TCRdb on the multiplex PCR reads, gives a single entry per CDR3 protein. The sample lists hundreds of thousands of distinct CDR3 sequences; 18% were seen once. Source material: blood. Every receptor here comes from a woman between 50 and 59 years old with Graves' hyperthyroidism that later progressed to Graves' ophthalmopathy.

This clonotype was found a few times. The J gene is TRBJ2-5, the V gene TRBV24-1; a possible D gene is TRBD2 (7 bases). V gave up 7 bases and J gave up 4 bases, with 12 bases separating them. Germline loops: CDR1 KGHDR, CDR2 SFDVKD. The CDR3 runs to 13 residues. Here the CDR3 reads CATRGGGGETQYF. CDR3 bases: TGTGCCACCAGGGGGGGAGGGGGAGAGACCCAGTACTTC.

In its sample, this clonotype was seen a few times. The rearrangement joins TRBV6-1 to TRBJ2-3; 12 nucleotides agree with TRBD2. There are 15 residues in the CDR3. The junction had 3 bases not matched to a gene; V was cut back by 4 bases and J by 4 bases. CDR1 MNHNS and CDR2 SASEGT come from the germline V gene. The CDR3 reads CASSGRLAGADTQYF. DNA of the CDR3: TGTGCCAGCAGTGGAAGACTAGCGGGGGCAGATACGCAGTATTTT.

This clonotype was counted between two and nine times. The chain links TRBV4-2 to TRBJ1-2; D gene uncertain. The germline V gene has CDR1 LGHNA and CDR2 YNFKEQ. The CDR3 contains 13 residues. The germline V and J ends were trimmed by 0 bases and 6 bases, with 8 bases remaining between them. The chain's CDR3 is CASSQDRRDGYTF. In DNA form, the CDR3 reads TGTGCCAGCAGCCAAGATCGCCGCGATGGCTACACCTTC.

The table lists this clonotype with many counts. The chain couples TRBV20-1 to TRBJ1-1, with D perhaps matching TRBD1 (5 bases). The germline CDR1 and CDR2 sequences are DFQATT and SNEGSKA (reference sequence). There are 12 residues in the CDR3. The V gene lost 5 bases and the J gene lost 5 bases, with 12 bases spanning the gap. Here the CDR3 DNA reads TGCAGTGCTCAGGGACTCGGAACTGAAGCTTTCTTT. Translating gives CSAQGLGTEAFF.